The T cell receptor (beta chain) under discussion was sequenced for a study of post-analysis software for immune sequencing data. J gave up 2 bases and V 0 bases, and 4 bases lay outside the gene matches. The CDR3 extends over 16 amino acids. CDR1 SGHVS and CDR2 FNYEAQ come from the germline V gene. Study-level results: Same-batch preparations were strongly co-clustered by F measure. Included in a set of about 5 TRBV segments more frequent in patients than controls were TRBV5-6, TRBV5-1 and TRBV20-1.

Built from TCR beta cDNA, the libraries had unique molecular identifiers in them. TCRdb re-derived calls from the PCR reads in MiXCR, one entry per CDR3 protein. Among hundreds of thousands of distinct CDR3 sequences listed, 35% to 45% were seen once. Concerning this clonotype: The antigen remains undetermined.

This sequence originates from a girl aged 2-10 years with multiple sclerosis. The chain combines TRBV7-6 with TRBJ2-1, with 7 bases that match TRBD2. Specimen: blood. This CDR3 reads CASSLAGGVAYNEQFF. The CDR3, as DNA: TGTGCCAGCAGCTTAGCGGGAGGGGTTGCCTACAATGAGCAGTTCTTC.